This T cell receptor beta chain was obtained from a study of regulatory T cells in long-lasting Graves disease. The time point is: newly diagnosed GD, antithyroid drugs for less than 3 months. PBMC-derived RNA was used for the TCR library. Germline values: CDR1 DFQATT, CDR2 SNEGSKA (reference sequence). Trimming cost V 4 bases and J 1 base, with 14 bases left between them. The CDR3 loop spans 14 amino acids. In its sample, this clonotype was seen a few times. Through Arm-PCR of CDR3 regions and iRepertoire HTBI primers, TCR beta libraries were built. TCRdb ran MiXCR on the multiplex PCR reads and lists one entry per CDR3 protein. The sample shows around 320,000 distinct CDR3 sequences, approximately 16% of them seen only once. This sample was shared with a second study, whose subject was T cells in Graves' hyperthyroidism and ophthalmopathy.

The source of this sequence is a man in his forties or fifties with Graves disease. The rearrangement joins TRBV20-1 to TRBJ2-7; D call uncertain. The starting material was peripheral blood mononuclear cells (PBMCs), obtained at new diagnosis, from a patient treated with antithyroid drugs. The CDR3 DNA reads TGCAGTGCTAAACATTCGCCCAGATCCTACGAGCAGTACTTC. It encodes CSAKHSPRSYEQYF.